This T cell receptor beta chain came from a study of cytomegalovirus exposure and HLA in healthy donors. Note on this clone: Its antigen is undetermined.

The PCR employed 60 Vbeta primers together with 13 Jbeta primers. Some clones are missing from TCRdb's copy, which holds only in-frame ones; the method was immunoSEQ multiplex PCR. The table lists around 65,000 clones, roughly 87% of them singletons, with over 8.5% in the top ten. Regarding the study as a whole: Several top significant clusters appeared, in a later analysis, to be linked to common viral pathogens. In a later analysis, TCR beta V- and J-gene trimming was associated with a missense DCLRE1C variant. It was reported that the classifier diagnosed cytomegalovirus status with high specificity and sensitivity in both the original and validation cohorts.

Specimen: PBMCs. This receptor was identified in a female donor in good health and CMV-seronegative.

The CDR3 sequence is CASSWLAGGETQYF. The CDR3 DNA is TGTGCCAGCAGTTGGCTAGCGGGAGGGGAGACCCAGTACTTC. The chain couples TRBV27 to TRBJ2-5; 12 bases match TRBD2. V was clipped by 4 bases and J by 5 bases; unmatched bases: 2. In germline, CDR1 is MNHEY, CDR2 SMNVEV (reference sequence). The CDR3 is made up of 14 amino acids.